The 8 T cell receptor beta chains in this list originate from one sample, sequenced in a study of regulatory dendritic cells for organ transplantation. Produced via immunoSEQ multiplex PCR; TCRdb's table is partial and in-frame only. The table shows approximately 19,000 clones, with 70% to 80% occurring only once. Input material: memory CD4+ T cells from blood. The subset was: CD45RO+ memory T cells. All receptors come from a human donor in good health.

The chain recombines TRBV2 with TRBJ1-1; D perhaps matches TRBD1 (6 bases). CDR1 SNHLY and CDR2 FYNNEI come from the germline V gene. The CDR3 totals 20 residues. V gave up 4 bases and J gave up 0 bases, with 27 bases separating them. The CDR3 spells CASSGVARPGQIDMNTEAFF. The DNA of the CDR3 is TGTGCCAGCAGTGGGGTCGCCCGACCCGGACAGATAGACATGAACACTGAAGCTTTCTTT.

This clone was counted a few times. The gene calls are TRBV11-3 and TRBJ1-1, with unresolved D. This CDR3 has 13 residues. Germline loops: CDR1 SGHNT, CDR2 YENEEA. The V end lost 6 bases, the J end lost 8 bases, and 16 bases lay between the germline ends. In DNA, the CDR3 is TGTGCCAGCAGTTGGGAGGCCTTGGGGGAAGCTTTCTTT. It specifies CASSWEALGEAFF.

Only a few counts were recorded for this clone. V and J are TRBV6-5 and TRBJ1-2, with 7 bases identical to TRBD1. Per germline, CDR1 MNHEY and CDR2 SVGAGI. With V trimmed by 8 bases and J by 6 bases, 6 bases remained unmatched. The CDR3 is made up of 12 amino acids. The CDR3 DNA reads TGTGCCAGCTTCCGGGACAGCGATGGCTACACCTTC. Translating it yields CASFRDSDGYTF.

The V call is TRBV7-9, the J call TRBJ2-5; 7 nucleotides align to TRBD2. V lost 4 bases, J lost 2 bases, and 10 bases stayed unmatched. Germline values: CDR1 SEHNR, CDR2 FQNEAQ (reference sequence). This CDR3 is built from 16 residues. CDR3 in amino acids: CASSSGEGGVQETQYF. In nucleotides, the CDR3 is TGTGCCAGCAGCTCCGGGGAGGGAGGGGTACAAGAGACCCAGTACTTC.

The rearrangement joins TRBV19 to TRBJ1-3, with 9 positions matching TRBD1. This CDR3 is 17 amino acids long. From germline, CDR1 is LNHDA and CDR2 SQIVND (reference sequence). With 4 bases clipped from V and 0 bases from J, the junction kept 7 bases outside the gene matches. Here the CDR3 reads CASSTGQGHYSGNTIYF. The DNA for the CDR3 is TGTGCCAGTAGTACAGGACAGGGGCACTACTCTGGAAACACCATATATTTT.

Concerning this clone: Its ends do not fully match the called genes, so a read error is possible. This sequence joins TRBV2 and TRBJ2-1; D perhaps matches TRBD1 (6 bases). This CDR3 region has 14 residues. Germline V gives CDR1 SNHLY, CDR2 FYNNEI. CDR3 residues: CASSVVRGVNKQFF. For the CDR3, the DNA is TGTGCCAGCAGTGTGGTCAGGGGAGTCAATAAGCAGTTCTTC.

V usage is TRBV6-6 and J usage is TRBJ2-7; 11 bases line up with TRBD1. The CDR3 sequence is 14 residues long. V lost 6 bases, J lost 4 bases, and 5 bases stayed unmatched. Germline assignment: CDR1 MNHNY and CDR2 SVGAGI (reference sequence). The CDR3 protein is CASSAGTGGYEQYF. The DNA for the CDR3 is TGTGCCAGCAGCGCCGGGACAGGGGGGTACGAGCAGTACTTC.

V gene TRBV9 combines with J gene TRBJ2-5; D perhaps matches TRBD2 (7 bases). Germline V gene sequence: CDR1 SGDLS, CDR2 YYNGEE. The CDR3 is made up of 14 amino acids. Trimming pared 3 bases from V and 4 bases from J, leaving 13 bases between. CDR3 in DNA: TGTGCCAGCAGCGCCGGGGGGCAGGGAGAGACCCAGTACTTC. Translating gives CASSAGGQGETQYF.